This T cell receptor beta chain was captured in a study of shared clonotypes between healthy human individuals. The CDR3 runs 15 residues. Germline V lookup: CDR1 WSHSY, CDR2 SAAADI. Unmatched junction bases numbered 7, after V lost 5 bases and J lost 4 bases. Here immunoSEQ multiplex PCR was the method, and the copy in TCRdb shows in-frame clones only, minus some. Found here are 2 million or so clones, 85% to 95% of them singletons; the top ten hold 0.13%. The receptor's source is a man in his late teens or twenties in good health. The sequenced material came from naive CD4+ T cells sorted from blood. Subset described: CD45RA+ positively selected. The chain combines TRBV10-2 with TRBJ2-1; 8 nucleotides line up with TRBD2. The CDR3 nucleotides read TGCGCCAGCAGTCTAGCGGCGGGGGGATACAATGAGCAGTTCTTC. The encoded protein is CASSLAAGGYNEQFF.